These T cell receptor beta chains were read from a single sample in a study of long-term antiretroviral therapy in people with HIV. Repertoires were generated with immunoSEQ multiplex PCR, while TCRdb's copy carries only in-frame clones and drops some. The profile covers tens of thousands of clones, with around 95% appearing a single time and 2.5% to 3.5% taken by the ten largest. The sequenced sample was unsorted PBMCs, obtained 5.3 years after starting antiretroviral therapy. Source of these receptors: a man aged 45-60 years with HIV. CDR3s leave out the opening cysteine and the closing phenylalanine or tryptophan. The order of the fields is CDR3 protein, J gene, V gene, clone size. Clone sizes are given selectively: once, few, many, or a class where the clone is expanded.

AWSRDRASTEAF	TRBJ1-1	TRBV30	.
ASSSTPNAEAF	TRBJ1-1	TRBV11-2	.
AWRQGADQPQH	TRBJ1-5	TRBV30	.
ASSLQGKIDTQY	TRBJ2-3	TRBV27	.
ASSLGLTGELF	TRBJ2-2	TRBV13	.
ASSFQGADYGYT	TRBJ1-2	TRBV28	.
ASSPDRGSYNEQF	TRBJ2-1	TRBV18	.
ASSATGTGYYEQY	TRBJ2-7	TRBV25-1	.
ASSLRQGRSPGELF	TRBJ2-2	TRBV7-6	.
ASSQGLAGGYTQY	TRBJ2-3	TRBV4-1	.
ASSYSQGTGTEAF	TRBJ1-1	TRBV6-6	.
ASSYSTGGPNQPQH	TRBJ1-5	TRBV6-6	.
ASSLDGTMNTGELF	TRBJ2-2	TRBV5-1	.
AIGRRTDTQY	TRBJ2-3	TRBV10-3	.
ACRPGRNSPLH	TRBJ1-6	TRBV6-5	.
ASSLWGQGANYGYT	TRBJ1-2	TRBV27	.
ASSLWESTYNEQF	TRBJ2-1	TRBV7-6	.
ASSPERTGELF	TRBJ2-2	TRBV11-2	.
ASSQAASGGGRGDYEQY	TRBJ2-7	TRBV4-2	.
ASSVQGVIGNTEAF	TRBJ1-1	TRBV9	once
ASKGSNEKLF	TRBJ1-4	TRBV6-5	.
ASSHDQGLGHIQY	TRBJ2-4	TRBV11-2	once
ASSLSAASRYGYT	TRBJ1-2	TRBV7-3	.
ASRGESGRFTGELF	TRBJ2-2	TRBV25-1	.
ASSRGQPSTDTQY	TRBJ2-3	TRBV6-5	.
ASSQSTRAEAF	TRBJ1-1	TRBV16	.
ASSLEASGGFRETQY	TRBJ2-5	TRBV5-1	once
ASSQGPGDPRGYEQY	TRBJ2-7	TRBV9	.
ASSPQGARSYEQY	TRBJ2-7	TRBV5-6	.
ASTTGQANYGYT	TRBJ1-2	TRBV28	.
ASSREETQY	TRBJ2-5	TRBV6-6	.
ASTSGVTDTQY	TRBJ2-3	TRBV7-5	.